The T cell receptor (beta chain) described here comes from a study of blood T cell repertoires in COVID-19. Comments on this clone: The junction differs from germline at one of its ends, possibly a read error.

This table comes from immunoSEQ multiplex PCR, and its TCRdb copy is limited to in-frame clones, with some not included. The sample contains some 110,000 clones, less than 85% of which appear only once. From germline, CDR1 is SGHAT and CDR2 FQNNGV. The CDR3 has 16 amino acids. Sequenced: peripheral blood. V gene TRBV11-2 combines with J gene TRBJ1-2; D is possibly TRBD1 (5 bases). The receptor was isolated from a man aged 50 or older with acute or convalescent COVID-19. CDR3 sequence: CASSLVRSTANYGYTF. The CDR3 DNA reads TGTGCCAGCAGCTTAGTTCGTTCGACAGCTAATTATGGCTACACCTTC. The complete variable domain, with remaining parts taken from reference TRBV11-2 and TRBJ1-2, reads EAGVAQSPRYKIIEKRQSVAFWCNPISGHATLYWYQQILGQGPKLLIQFQNNGVVDDSQLPKDRFSAERLKGVDSTLKIQPAKLEDSAVYLCASSLVRSTANYGYTFGSGTRLTVV.